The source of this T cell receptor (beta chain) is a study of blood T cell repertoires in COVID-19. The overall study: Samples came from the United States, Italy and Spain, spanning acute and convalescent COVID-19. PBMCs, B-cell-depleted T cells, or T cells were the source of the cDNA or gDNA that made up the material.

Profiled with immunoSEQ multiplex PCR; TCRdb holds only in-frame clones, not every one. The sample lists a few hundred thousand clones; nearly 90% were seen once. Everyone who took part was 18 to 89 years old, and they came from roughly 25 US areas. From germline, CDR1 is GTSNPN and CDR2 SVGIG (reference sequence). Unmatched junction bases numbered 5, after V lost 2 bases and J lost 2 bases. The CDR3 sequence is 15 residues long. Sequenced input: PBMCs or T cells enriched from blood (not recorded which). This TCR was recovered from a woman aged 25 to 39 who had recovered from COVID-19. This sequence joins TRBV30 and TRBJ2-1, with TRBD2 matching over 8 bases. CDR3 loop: CAWSSGGHPYNEQFF. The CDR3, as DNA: TGTGCCTGGAGTAGCGGGGGACACCCCTACAATGAGCAGTTCTTC.